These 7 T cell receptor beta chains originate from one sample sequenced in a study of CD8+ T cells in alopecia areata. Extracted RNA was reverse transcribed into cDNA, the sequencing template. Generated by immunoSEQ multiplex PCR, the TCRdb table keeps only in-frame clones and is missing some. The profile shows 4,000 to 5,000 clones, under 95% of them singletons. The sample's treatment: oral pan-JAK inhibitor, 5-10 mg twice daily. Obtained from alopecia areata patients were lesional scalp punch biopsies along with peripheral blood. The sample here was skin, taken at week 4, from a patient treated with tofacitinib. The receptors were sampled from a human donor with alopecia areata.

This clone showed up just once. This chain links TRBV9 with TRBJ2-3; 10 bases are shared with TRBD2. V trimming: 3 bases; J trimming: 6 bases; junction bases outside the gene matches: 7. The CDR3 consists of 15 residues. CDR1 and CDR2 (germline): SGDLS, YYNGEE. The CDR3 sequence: CASSEHSGGFDTQYF. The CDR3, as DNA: TGTGCCAGCAGCGAGCATAGCGGGGGGTTCGATACGCAGTATTTT.

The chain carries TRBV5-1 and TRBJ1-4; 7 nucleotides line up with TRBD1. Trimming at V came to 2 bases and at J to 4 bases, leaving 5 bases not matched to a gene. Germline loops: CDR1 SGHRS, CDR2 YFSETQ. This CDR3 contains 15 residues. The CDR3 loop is CASSFRQGLNEKLFF. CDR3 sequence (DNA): TGCGCCAGCAGCTTTCGACAGGGCCTTAATGAAAAACTGTTTTTT.

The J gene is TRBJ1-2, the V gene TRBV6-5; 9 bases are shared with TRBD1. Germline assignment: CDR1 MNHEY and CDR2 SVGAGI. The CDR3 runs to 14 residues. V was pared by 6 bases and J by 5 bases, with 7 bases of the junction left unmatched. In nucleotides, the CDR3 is TGTGCCAGCAGCCCAGGACAGGGGCCTTATGGCTACACCTTC. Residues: CASSPGQGPYGYTF.

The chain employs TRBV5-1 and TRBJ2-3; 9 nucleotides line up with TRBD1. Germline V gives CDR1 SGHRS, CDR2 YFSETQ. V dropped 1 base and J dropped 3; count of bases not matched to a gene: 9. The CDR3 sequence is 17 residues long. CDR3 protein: CASSLYPGQGPTDTQYF. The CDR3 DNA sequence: TGCGCCAGCAGCTTGTACCCGGGACAGGGACCAACAGATACGCAGTATTTT.

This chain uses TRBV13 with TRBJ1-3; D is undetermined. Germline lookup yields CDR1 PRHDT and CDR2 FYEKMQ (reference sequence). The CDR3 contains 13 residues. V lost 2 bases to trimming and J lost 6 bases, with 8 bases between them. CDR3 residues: CASSLIGKNTIYF. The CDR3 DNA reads TGTGCCAGCAGCTTAATCGGGAAAAACACCATATATTTT.

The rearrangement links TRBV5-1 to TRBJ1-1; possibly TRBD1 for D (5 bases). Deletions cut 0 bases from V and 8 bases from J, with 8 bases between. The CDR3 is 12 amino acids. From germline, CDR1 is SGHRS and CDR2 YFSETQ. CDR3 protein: CASSLGQGEAFF. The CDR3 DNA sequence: TGCGCCAGCAGCTTGGGGCAGGGCGAAGCTTTCTTT.

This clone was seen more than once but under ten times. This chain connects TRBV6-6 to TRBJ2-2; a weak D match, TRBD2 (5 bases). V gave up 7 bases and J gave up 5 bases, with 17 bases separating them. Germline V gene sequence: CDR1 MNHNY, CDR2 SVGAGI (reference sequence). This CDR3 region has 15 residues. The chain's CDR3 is CASTTWGDGTGELFF. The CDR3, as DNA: TGTGCCAGCACGACTTGGGGAGATGGAACCGGGGAGCTGTTTTTT.